These T cell receptor beta chains were read from a single sample in a study of cytomegalovirus exposure and HLA in healthy donors. TCRdb's table, derived via immunoSEQ multiplex PCR, lists solely in-frame clones and lacks some. The repertoire has fewer than 350,000 clones, 85% to 90% of them found once; the top ten carry approximately 0.95%. Sequenced sample: PBMCs. Source of these receptors: a young woman in good health and CMV-seronegative. Both conserved end residues are part of each CDR3. Each record gives: J gene, V gene, clone size, D gene, CDR3 DNA, CDR3 protein. A D gene is named only where the DNA matches it firmly. The size entry is marked missing in some rows and otherwise reads once, few, many or a size class.

TRBJ1-4 TRBV28 . . TGTGCCAGCAGCGAGGGCGAGGCGACTAATGAAAAACTGTTTTTT CASSEGEATNEKLFF
TRBJ2-7 TRBV7-2 . . TGTGCCAGCAGCCGGTATGGCGGGGTCGACGAGCAGTACTTC CASSRYGGVDEQYF
TRBJ2-7 TRBV28 . . TGTGCCAGCAGTCACAACTACGAGCAGTACTTC CASSHNYEQYF
TRBJ2-1 TRBV6-5 . TRBD2 TGTGCCAGCAGTTCCTTCCTAGCGGGATCTCTCAATGAGCAGTTCTTC CASSSFLAGSLNEQFF
TRBJ1-5 TRBV30 . TRBD1 TGTGCCTGGAGTGCGGGGACAGGGAAGCCCCAGCATTTT CAWSAGTGKPQHF
TRBJ1-1 TRBV2 . TRBD1 TGTGCCAGCGGGACGACAGGGGCCAACACTGAAGCTTTCTTT CASGTTGANTEAFF
TRBJ1-6 TRBV27 . TRBD1 TGTGCCAGCAGTAGACACCGGGACAGGGGAAATTCACCCCTCCACTTT CASSRHRDRGNSPLHF
TRBJ2-2 TRBV25-1 . TRBD2 TGTGCCAGCAGTAGCGGGATCGGGGAGCTGTTTTTT CASSSGIGELFF
TRBJ1-5 TRBV28 . . TGTGCCAGCCGGAAGAGGGATAGCAATCAGCCCCAGCATTTT CASRKRDSNQPQHF
TRBJ1-6 TRBV6-1 . . TGTGCCAGCACGTTGAAGCCCGGGAATTCACCCCTCCACTTT CASTLKPGNSPLHF
TRBJ1-1 TRBV10-3 once . TGTGCCATCAGTCAGGGCAGACAGAACACTGAAGCTTTCTTT CAISQGRQNTEAFF
TRBJ2-1 TRBV28 . . TGTGCCAGCAGTTTTACGGTCGGGTACAATGAGCAGTTCTTC CASSFTVGYNEQFF
TRBJ1-3 TRBV19 . . TGTGCCAGTACCGTGGAGCTCTCTGGAAACACCATATATTTT CASTVELSGNTIYF
TRBJ1-2 TRBV14 . . TGTGCCAGCAGCGAAAGACCGGGACTTCAGTATGGCTACACCTTC CASSERPGLQYGYTF
TRBJ2-6 TRBV11-2 . . TGTGCCAGCAGCTTAGACAGGGTATCTGGGGCCAACGTCCTGACTTTC CASSLDRVSGANVLTF
TRBJ2-1 TRBV2 . . TGTGCCAGCAGTTCGGGTTATAATGAGCAGTTCTTC CASSSGYNEQFF
TRBJ1-1 TRBV4-1 . . TGCGCCAGCAGCCAAGAATCCGCGGGGGGAACTGAAGCTTTCTTT CASSQESAGGTEAFF
TRBJ2-7 TRBV6-5 . . TGTGCCAGCAGCCGAGGGCCCTTCTCCTACGAGCAGTACTTC CASSRGPFSYEQYF
TRBJ2-3 TRBV27 . . TGTGCCAGCAGTTTCGGGAATACGCAGTATTTT CASSFGNTQYF
TRBJ2-3 TRBV6-6 few TRBD2 TGTGCCAGCAGTAAGCGAGACGGGGGGGCAGATACGCAGTATTTT CASSKRDGGADTQYF
TRBJ2-2 TRBV28 few TRBD1 TGTGCCAGCAGCTCCCCTCGACCAGGGACAGGGAACACCGGGGAGCTGTTTTTT CASSSPRPGTGNTGELFF
TRBJ1-2 TRBV16 . . TGTGCCAGCAGCCAATGGGACATTTATGGCTACACCTTC CASSQWDIYGYTF
TRBJ2-7 TRBV18 . . TGTGCCAGCTCAAGACGACAGGTCCTCCTCGGGGACGAGCAGTACTTC CASSRRQVLLGDEQYF
TRBJ2-5 TRBV5-1 once TRBD2 TGCGCCAGCAGCGCCAGCGGGAGGGTTGAAGAGACCCAGTACTTC CASSASGRVEETQYF
TRBJ1-2 TRBV7-2 . TRBD1 TGTGCCAGCAGCCCCGGGACAGGGGTCGGCTACACCTTC CASSPGTGVGYTF
TRBJ2-3 TRBV18 once . TGTGCCAGCTCACCACGGCAGACAGATACGCAGTATTTT CASSPRQTDTQYF
TRBJ2-3 TRBV7-2 . TRBD2 TGTGCCAGCAGCTTACGTAGCGGGAGGGCCGCAGATACGCAGTATTTT CASSLRSGRAADTQYF
TRBJ1-2 TRBV9 . TRBD1 TGTGCCAGCAGTGACCGGGACAGTACTTTCTATGGCTACACCTTC CASSDRDSTFYGYTF
TRBJ2-2 TRBV5-5 few TRBD1 TGTGCCAGCAGCTTGCAGGGGGCGGTCACCGGGGAGCTGTTTTTT CASSLQGAVTGELFF
TRBJ2-7 TRBV4-3 . TRBD2 TGCGCCAGCAGCCAAGATCGTCGGCTAGCGGGCACCTACGAGCAGTACTTC CASSQDRRLAGTYEQYF
TRBJ2-5 TRBV30 . . TGTGCCTGGAATAGCGGCCAAGAGACCCAGTACTTC CAWNSGQETQYF
TRBJ1-2 TRBV5-4 . . TGTGCCAGCACCTCAATCGACGGATCGAGGTCCACCTTC CASTSIDGSRSTF
TRBJ1-2 TRBV7-2 . . TGTGCCAGCACCAGGGACATCCCCTATGGCTACACCTTC CASTRDIPYGYTF
TRBJ1-2 TRBV11-2 . TRBD1 TGTGCCAGCAGCGCAATAGGCCAGGGACAGGAAGGGGGCTACACCTTC CASSAIGQGQEGGYTF
TRBJ2-2 TRBV27 . TRBD1 TGTGCCAGCAGTCTGGGGACAGAAGGAACCGGGGAGCTGTTTTTT CASSLGTEGTGELFF
TRBJ2-3 TRBV9 . TRBD2 TGTGCCAGCAGCTCCCCGAGGGGGGCTAGCGGGAGCACAGATACGCAGTATTTT CASSSPRGASGSTDTQYF
TRBJ2-3 TRBV9 . TRBD1 TGTGCCAGCAGCGTAGGACAGGGCCAAGGGACAGATACGCAGTATTTT CASSVGQGQGTDTQYF
TRBJ2-7 TRBV29-1 . TRBD2 TGCAGCGTTGCCCGCCGACTAGCGGGAAAGAACGAGCAGTACTTC CSVARRLAGKNEQYF
TRBJ1-4 TRBV25-1 . . TGTGCCAGCAGTTACAGCCAGTATAATGAAAAACTGTTTTTT CASSYSQYNEKLFF
TRBJ2-7 TRBV5-1 . . TGCGCCAGCAGCTTACGGGAAAGGGGGGGAGAGCAGTACTTC CASSLRERGGEQYF
TRBJ2-2 TRBV6-1 . . TGTGCCAGCAGTGACGCGGGTGCCGGGGAGCTGTTTTTT CASSDAGAGELFF
TRBJ1-4 TRBV2 . TRBD1 TGTGCCAGCAGTGAAAGGGACAGGGGGCGAGAAAAACTGTTTTTT CASSERDRGREKLFF
TRBJ2-3 TRBV28 . . TGTGCCAGCAGTCCAACCTGGACTGGATACACAGATACGCAGTATTTT CASSPTWTGYTDTQYF
TRBJ2-7 TRBV10-2 . . TGCGCCAGCAGTGGACTCGACGAGCAGTACTTC CASSGLDEQYF